The 25 T cell receptor beta chains below come from one sample, sequenced in a study of shared clonotypes between healthy human individuals. Sequenced by immunoSEQ multiplex PCR; TCRdb stores in-frame clones only, minus some. Among about 980,000 clones listed, roughly 72% were seen once. The sequenced sample consisted of memory CD4+ T cells sorted from blood. Subset indicated: CD45RA-negative fraction. Receptors were obtained from a man younger than 30 in good health.

The chain combines TRBV27 with TRBJ1-1; TRBD1 matches 10 bases. There are 15 residues in the CDR3. Per the germline V gene, CDR1 is MNHEY and CDR2 is SMNVEV (reference sequence). The V segment lost 2 bases and the J segment 7 bases; nucleotides outside the gene matches: 7. This CDR3 reads CASSLRTGGRIEAFF. CDR3 DNA: TGTGCCAGCAGTTTACGGACAGGGGGTCGTATTGAAGCTTTCTTT.

In the case of this clone: The germline gene is not matched at one end of the junction; a read error may be the cause. V gene TRBV11-2 combines with J gene TRBJ2-5, with TRBD2 as a possible D gene (6 bases). The CDR3 length is 13 residues. The germline CDR1 and CDR2 sequences are SGHAT and FQNNGV. CDR3 DNA: TGTGCCAGCAGCCCCCCGGGTAGCGGAGGCCCAGACTTC. The encoded protein is CASSPPGSGGPDF. The full variable domain, with the rest looked up from reference TRBV11-2 and TRBJ2-5, is EAGVAQSPRYKIIEKRQSVAFWCNPISGHATLYWYQQILGQGPKLLIQFQNNGVVDDSQLPKDRFSAERLKGVDSTLKIQPAKLEDSAVYLCASSPPGSGGPDFGPGTRLLVL.

This clone was seen more than once but under ten times. The rearrangement uses TRBV11-2 and TRBJ2-3, with D perhaps TRBD1 or TRBD2 (5 bases each). The CDR3 contains 16 residues. V was pared by 5 bases and J by 3 bases, with 18 bases between. Germline V lookup: CDR1 SGHAT, CDR2 FQNNGV. CDR3 protein: CASSQGSGRITDTQYF. The CDR3 DNA is TGTGCCAGCAGCCAGGGCAGCGGCAGAATTACAGATACGCAGTATTTT.

The genes are TRBV28 and TRBJ2-2; 8 bases match TRBD1. J gave up 4 bases and V 6 bases, and 7 bases lay outside the gene matches. Germline assignment: CDR1 MDHEN and CDR2 SYDVKM. The CDR3 length is 15 residues. Written as DNA, the CDR3 is TGTGCCAGCAGCGGACAGGGTCTAGGCACCGGGGAGCTGTTTTTT. Its translation: CASSGQGLGTGELFF.

The chain employs TRBV6-1 and TRBJ1-1; unclear D gene. The CDR3 loop spans 14 amino acids. CDR1 and CDR2 (germline): MNHNS, SASEGT. The germline V and J ends were trimmed by 6 bases and 4 bases, with 15 bases remaining between them. DNA for the CDR3: TGTGCCAGCAGCCACAACCACATGGGCACTGAAGCTTTCTTT. Amino acids: CASSHNHMGTEAFF.

DNA of the CDR3: TGTGCCAGCCGGCGGACAGGGGGGCCCGGGGAGCTGTTTTTT. Protein product: CASRRTGGPGELFF. This chain uses TRBV5-4 with TRBJ2-2; TRBD1 agrees at 10 bases. CDR1 is SGHNT, CDR2 YYREEE, per germline (reference sequence). The CDR3 is 14 amino acids. V shed 7 bases and J 6 bases; nucleotides not matched to a gene: 6.

This chain uses TRBV4-1 with TRBJ2-7, with TRBD2 as a possible D gene (5 bases). Germline CDR1 is MGHRA and CDR2 is YSYEKL. The CDR3 is made up of 16 amino acids. With 6 bases removed from V and 1 base from J, the gap between germline ends came to 19 bases. The DNA for the CDR3 is TGCGCCAGCAGGACTACGGGGAGAAGGGATTCCTACGAGCAGTACTTC. Translated, it gives CASRTTGRRDSYEQYF.

This clone has only one observation. The J gene is TRBJ1-2, the V gene TRBV10-3; D unclear. The CDR3 runs to 12 residues. The ends were cut back, 0 bases at V and 8 bases at J, with 7 bases in the middle. Germline V gene data show CDR1 as ENHRY and CDR2 as SYGVKD. CDR3 protein: CAISESGDGYTF. Written as DNA, the CDR3 is TGTGCCATCAGTGAGTCAGGAGACGGCTACACCTTC.

In the case of this clone: Other nucleotide sequences from this sample produce the same CDR3. The chain is built from TRBV7-9 and TRBJ2-7, with D perhaps matching TRBD1 (6 bases). The CDR3 spans 14 residues. V was pared by 2 bases and J by 1 base, with 9 bases between. From germline, CDR1 is SEHNR and CDR2 FQNEAQ (reference sequence). As DNA, the CDR3 is TGTGCCAGCAGCTTACGAGGGGGATCCTACGAGCAGTACTTC. It codes for CASSLRGGSYEQYF.

A note on this clone: Other DNA sequences within the sample encode an identical CDR3. This chain links TRBV6-5 with TRBJ1-5, with a possible D match to TRBD1 (6 bases). This CDR3 contains 14 residues. Germline V gene sequence: CDR1 MNHEY, CDR2 SVGAGI. V lost 5 bases and J 2 bases, leaving 10 bases between the germline ends. The DNA for the CDR3 is TGTGCCAGCAGTGAACAGGGAGGCAATCAGCCCCAGCATTTT. Its protein product is CASSEQGGNQPQHF.

The V call is TRBV6-1, the J call TRBJ2-1; 9 positions match TRBD2. V was clipped by 4 bases and J by 7 bases; unmatched bases: 8. The CDR3 is 15 residues long. From germline, CDR1 is MNHNS and CDR2 SASEGT. The CDR3 protein is CASSGASGTGNEQFF. The CDR3 DNA reads as TGTGCCAGCAGTGGGGCTAGCGGGACTGGGAATGAGCAGTTCTTC.

The J gene is TRBJ1-6, the V gene TRBV28; 9 bases agree with TRBD1. V gave up 4 bases and J gave up 9 bases; unmatched junction bases: 1. The CDR3 consists of 13 residues. Germline V lookup: CDR1 MDHEN, CDR2 SYDVKM. As DNA, the CDR3 is TGTGCCAGCAGTTCACAGGGGGCTTCACCCCTCCACTTT. Its translation: CASSSQGASPLHF.

This chain links TRBV15 with TRBJ1-1; possible D gene TRBD1, 5 bases. Trimming stripped 5 bases from V and 4 bases from J, with 11 bases between. Germline values: CDR1 LNHNV, CDR2 YYDKDF (reference sequence). The length of the CDR3 is 13 residues. The CDR3 nucleotides read TGTGCCACCAGCGGAGGGACCTTCACTGAAGCTTTCTTT. This sequence encodes CATSGGTFTEAFF. Together with reference TRBV15 and TRBJ1-1, the CDR3 gives the full variable domain: DAMVIQNPRYQVTQFGKPVTLSCSQTLNHNVMYWYQQKSSQAPKLLFHYYDKDFNNEADTPDNFQSRRPNTSFCFLDIRSPGLGDTAMYLCATSGGTFTEAFFGQGTRLTVV.

The chain carries TRBV4-1 and TRBJ1-6; 8 bases map to TRBD1. This CDR3 region has 15 residues. Germline lookup yields CDR1 MGHRA and CDR2 YSYEKL. Trimming took 3 bases from V and 9 from J; bases not matched to a gene: 7. DNA for the CDR3: TGCGCCAGCAGCCACCCGGACAGGGAGGGTTCACCCCTCCACTTT. Its translation: CASSHPDREGSPLHF.

This sequence joins TRBV7-2 and TRBJ2-2; D gene unclear. Germline V gene data show CDR1 as SGHTA and CDR2 as FQGNSA. The length of the CDR3 is 13 residues. Deletions cut 7 bases from V and 8 bases from J, with 14 bases between. The CDR3 here is CASNPEKSGELFF. The DNA of the CDR3 is TGTGCCAGCAACCCTGAGAAGAGTGGGGAGCTGTTTTTT.

The chain employs TRBV18 and TRBJ2-5; 7 positions agree with TRBD1. Germline CDR1 KGHSH, CDR2 LQKENI. The V gene end was trimmed by 6 bases and the J gene end by 1 base; junction bases not matched to a gene: 8. The CDR3 spans 15 residues. CDR3 coding DNA: TGTGCCAGCTCGCCAAAACAGGGGAGCCAAGAGACCCAGTACTTC. It yields the protein CASSPKQGSQETQYF.

The V call is TRBV6-5, the J call TRBJ2-3; 9 positions match TRBD2. The CDR3 totals 16 residues. Looked up from germline, CDR1 is MNHEY and CDR2 is SVGAGI. V dropped 2 bases and J dropped 1; count of bases not matched to a gene: 4. The CDR3 DNA sequence: TGTGCCAGCAGTTACCCGGAGCGGGAGGGCACAGATACGCAGTATTTT. Translated: CASSYPEREGTDTQYF.

Only one count was recorded for this clone. The chain uses TRBV5-4 and TRBJ2-5; possibly TRBD2 for D (5 bases). V lost 1 base and J lost 4, with 8 bases in between. Germline assignment: CDR1 SGHNT and CDR2 YYREEE (reference sequence). The CDR3 contains 13 residues. The CDR3, as DNA: TGTGCCAGCAGCTTGAGCGGAGCAGAGACCCAGTACTTC. Protein product: CASSLSGAETQYF.

The chain links TRBV11-1 to TRBJ2-1; D possibly corresponds to TRBD2 (6 bases). The CDR3 covers 16 residues. The ends were cut back, 4 bases at V and 9 bases at J, with 22 bases in the middle. The V gene's germline CDR1 is SGHAT and CDR2 FQDESV (reference sequence). For the CDR3, the DNA is TGTGCCAGCAGCTCCGGAAGGTGGGGAGGCAGCCTTGAGCAGTTCTTC. This gives the protein CASSSGRWGGSLEQFF.

The rearrangement joins TRBV6-6 to TRBJ2-5, with 11 positions matching TRBD2. Germline lookup yields CDR1 MNHNY and CDR2 SVGAGI (reference sequence). V was clipped by 2 bases and J by 5 bases; unmatched bases: 7. The CDR3 runs to 16 residues. The CDR3 loop reads CASSYNSGRAGETQYF. The DNA of the CDR3 is TGTGCCAGCAGTTACAATAGCGGGAGGGCCGGGGAGACCCAGTACTTC.

The chain combines TRBV10-3 with TRBJ1-3; the match to TRBD1 covers 7 bases. Germline V gene lookup returns CDR1 ENHRY and CDR2 SYGVKD. There are 16 residues in the CDR3. The ends lost 4 bases at V and 2 bases at J; junction bases unmatched: 8. The CDR3 protein is CAISGQGALPGNTIYF. The CDR3, as DNA: TGTGCCATCAGTGGACAGGGAGCCCTTCCTGGAAACACCATATATTTT.

This chain links TRBV5-1 with TRBJ2-1; TRBD2 is a possible D gene (5 bases). Germline V gene data show CDR1 as SGHRS and CDR2 as YFSETQ. The CDR3 runs to 15 residues. V shed 4 bases and J shed 5 bases, with 16 bases lying between them. CDR3 bases: TGCGCCAGCAGCCCCGCGGTAGCTAGCCACAATGAGCAGTTCTTC. The encoded protein is CASSPAVASHNEQFF.

This chain uses TRBV7-9 with TRBJ1-1; D not resolved. The V gene lost 3 bases and the J gene lost 0 bases, with 8 bases spanning the gap. CDR1 is SEHNR and CDR2 is FQNEAQ in the germline V gene (reference sequence). The CDR3 has 14 amino acids. CDR3 sequence: CASSFSTLNTEAFF. The CDR3 DNA reads TGTGCCAGCAGCTTCTCGACATTGAACACTGAAGCTTTCTTT. The variable domain in full, completed from reference TRBV7-9 and TRBJ1-1, reads DTGVSQNPRHKITKRGQNVTFRCDPISEHNRLYWYRQTLGQGPEFLTYFQNEAQLEKSRLLSDRFSAERPKGSFSTLEIQRTEQGDSAMYLCASSFSTLNTEAFFGQGTRLTVV.

This clone was detected a few times. The chain employs TRBV6-4 and TRBJ2-7, with 9 bases fitting TRBD2. Germline V gene lookup returns CDR1 MRHNA and CDR2 SNTAGT. J was trimmed by 3 bases and V by 7 bases; bases with no gene match: 13. The CDR3 consists of 16 residues. Here the CDR3 DNA reads TGTGCCAGCATTCGGGCTCCAGCGGGGGGTGACTACGAGCAGTACTTC. This encodes CASIRAPAGGDYEQYF.

The rearrangement joins TRBV4-1 to TRBJ1-5, with TRBD1 as a possible D gene (5 bases). This CDR3 contains 18 residues. V was trimmed by 1 base and J by 0 bases, leaving 16 bases between them. Germline V CDR1 and CDR2: MGHRA, YSYEKL. DNA for the CDR3: TGCGCCAGCAGCCAAGTAGGGATCCAGGGCCTTAGCAATCAGCCCCAGCATTTT. Translated, it gives CASSQVGIQGLSNQPQHF.